These T cell receptor beta chains were read from a single sample in a study of identifying expanded T cells in peripheral blood. Sequenced by immunoSEQ multiplex PCR; TCRdb stores in-frame clones only, minus some. The table lists about 78,000 clones, approximately 84% of them singletons. Sequenced material: blood. Receptors were obtained from a person aged 18-70 years in good health. Both conserved end residues are part of each CDR3. D genes are given only for firm matches. Where a row states a size, it is once, few, many or the class of an expanded clone; other rows omit it.

clone size,J gene,D gene,V gene,CDR3 protein,CDR3 DNA
-,TRBJ2-7,-,TRBV6-5,CASSTVGGSSYEQYF,TGTGCCAGCAGTACCGTTGGGGGGAGCTCCTACGAGCAGTACTTC
-,TRBJ2-3,TRBD2,TRBV4-2,CASSHSLAGEDTQYF,TGTGCCAGCAGCCACTCTCTAGCGGGAGAAGATACGCAGTATTTT
-,TRBJ2-5,TRBD1,TRBV28,CASSLGTGLQETQYF,TGTGCCAGCAGTTTAGGGACAGGGCTACAAGAGACCCAGTACTTC
once,TRBJ2-7,TRBD2,TRBV7-6,CASSLILSGGTYEQYF,TGTGCCAGCAGCTTAATTCTCAGCGGGGGGACCTACGAGCAGTACTTC
-,TRBJ2-7,-,TRBV19,CASSIWGTYEQYF,TGTGCCAGTAGTATATGGGGCACCTACGAGCAGTACTTC
-,TRBJ1-2,-,TRBV19,CASTDVNWGNYGYTF,TGTGCCAGTACCGATGTAAATTGGGGTAACTATGGCTACACCTTC
-,TRBJ2-3,-,TRBV21-1,CASSNRDATDTQYF,TGTGCCAGCAGCAACCGGGACGCCACAGATACGCAGTATTTT
-,TRBJ1-5,-,TRBV18,CASSPDRNQPQHF,TGTGCCAGCTCACCCGACCGCAATCAGCCCCAGCATTTT
-,TRBJ2-7,TRBD2,TRBV28,CASIKTSESYEQYF,TGTGCCAGCATTAAGACTAGCGAATCCTACGAGCAGTACTTC
-,TRBJ2-1,TRBD2,TRBV9,CASSASGSGGNEQFF,TGTGCCAGCAGCGCGAGCGGGAGTGGGGGCAATGAGCAGTTCTTC
-,TRBJ1-2,-,TRBV6-6,CASSPEKNYGYTF,TGTGCCAGCAGCCCTGAGAAGAACTATGGCTACACCTTC
-,TRBJ2-7,TRBD1,TRBV5-6,CTSSLEWTGLNF,TGTACCAGCAGCTTGGAGTGGACAGGGCTCAACTTC
-,TRBJ2-1,-,TRBV4-1,CASSLAIAGLTYNEQFF,TGCGCCAGCAGCCTAGCCATAGCCGGGCTTACCTACAATGAGCAGTTCTTC
-,TRBJ1-1,TRBD1,TRBV7-3,CASSLVAGGLNTEAFF,TGTGCCAGCAGCTTAGTGGCAGGGGGCTTAAACACTGAAGCTTTCTTT
-,TRBJ2-7,-,TRBV30,CAWSVLTYEQYF,TGTGCCTGGAGTGTACTTACCTACGAGCAGTACTTC
-,TRBJ1-1,-,TRBV2,CASTMDLNTEAFF,TGTGCCAGCACCATGGACTTAAACACTGAAGCTTTCTTT
-,TRBJ2-1,TRBD2,TRBV4-1,CASSRLAGGPGNEQFF,TGCGCCAGCAGCCGACTAGCGGGAGGGCCGGGCAATGAGCAGTTCTTC
-,TRBJ2-2,-,TRBV5-4,CASSLLADHTGELFF,TGTGCCAGCAGCTTGTTGGCAGACCACACCGGGGAGCTGTTTTTT
-,TRBJ2-1,TRBD2,TRBV28,CASSETGLAGEQFF,TGTGCCAGCAGCGAAACCGGACTAGCTGGTGAGCAGTTCTTC
-,TRBJ2-1,TRBD2,TRBV4-1,CASSQDPSGSSNEQFF,TGCGCCAGCAGCCAAGATCCTAGCGGGAGTTCCAATGAGCAGTTCTTC
-,TRBJ2-7,TRBD1,TRBV19,CARPRRTGGSEQYF,TGTGCCAGACCAAGACGGACAGGGGGAAGCGAGCAGTACTTC
-,TRBJ2-3,TRBD1,TRBV9,CASSVEAGGRTDTQYF,TGTGCCAGCAGCGTAGAGGCAGGGGGCCGGACAGATACGCAGTATTTT
few,TRBJ2-2,-,TRBV6-6,CASSYTGSTGELFF,TGTGCCAGCAGTTATACAGGATCCACCGGGGAGCTGTTTTTT
-,TRBJ2-5,-,TRBV29-1,CSVGALQETQYF,TGCAGCGTTGGGGCACTTCAAGAGACCCAGTACTTC
-,TRBJ2-7,-,TRBV4-2,CASSQRSGTLDYEQYF,TGTGCCAGCAGCCAACGTTCGGGGACGTTAGACTACGAGCAGTACTTC
-,TRBJ1-1,-,TRBV7-8,CASGSPYRAFF,TGTGCCAGCGGTTCCCCATATAGAGCTTTCTTT
few,TRBJ2-5,-,TRBV5-8,CASSSRGRETQYF,TGTGCCAGCAGCTCCAGGGGAAGGGAGACCCAGTACTTC
few,TRBJ2-7,TRBD1,TRBV28,CASSHGTGAYEQYF,TGTGCCAGCAGCCACGGCACAGGGGCTTACGAGCAGTACTTC
-,TRBJ2-7,TRBD1,TRBV10-3,CAIRSQGGHSYEQYF,TGTGCCATCAGATCACAGGGGGGCCACTCCTACGAGCAGTACTTC
-,TRBJ2-1,-,TRBV28,CASRDSFYNEQFF,TGTGCCAGTCGGGACTCCTTCTACAATGAGCAGTTCTTC
-,TRBJ2-1,TRBD2,TRBV7-2,CASSAGLAGGNEQFF,TGTGCCAGCAGCGCAGGACTAGCGGGAGGGAATGAGCAGTTCTTC
once,TRBJ2-5,-,TRBV19,CASTSVGPNGKTQYF,TGTGCCAGTACCTCGGTTGGGCCCAACGGGAAGACCCAGTACTTC
few,TRBJ2-1,TRBD2,TRBV19,CASNPRGGEQFF,TGTGCCAGTAACCCCCGGGGGGGGGAGCAGTTCTTC
-,TRBJ2-7,TRBD2,TRBV28,CASSQAGLAGVNEQYF,TGTGCCAGCAGCCAAGCCGGACTAGCGGGAGTGAACGAGCAGTACTTC
-,TRBJ1-2,-,TRBV7-2,CASSAPGREVYGYTF,TGTGCCAGCAGCGCTCCGGGACGAGAGGTCTATGGCTACACCTTC
-,TRBJ2-2,-,TRBV21-1,CASTDSQREEGTGELFF,TGTGCCAGCACCGATTCGCAGCGGGAGGAAGGAACCGGGGAGCTGTTTTTT
-,TRBJ1-4,-,TRBV28,CASTPLRGATEKLFF,TGTGCCAGCACCCCTCTGCGGGGGGCTACTGAAAAACTGTTTTTT
-,TRBJ2-3,TRBD2,TRBV6-1,CASSDLAGSTDTQYF,TGTGCCAGCAGTGACCTAGCGGGTAGCACAGATACGCAGTATTTT
-,TRBJ2-7,-,TRBV5-8,CASSLGPGISYEQYF,TGTGCCAGCAGCTTGGGGCCAGGGATTTCTTACGAGCAGTACTTC
-,TRBJ1-5,-,TRBV28,CASSFGRNSNQPQHF,TGTGCCAGCAGTTTCGGGAGGAATAGCAATCAGCCCCAGCATTTT
-,TRBJ2-2,-,TRBV6-5,CASSYFLGELFF,TGTGCCAGCAGTTACTTCCTCGGGGAGCTGTTTTTT